This T cell receptor beta chain was captured in a study of cytomegalovirus exposure and HLA in healthy donors. The germline V gene has CDR1 LNHDA and CDR2 SQIVND (reference sequence). This CDR3 comprises 16 residues. Trimming at V came to 3 bases and at J to 2 bases, leaving 7 bases not matched to a gene. PCR involved 60 Vbeta and 13 Jbeta primers. Sequencing was performed with immunoSEQ multiplex PCR; in TCRdb, only in-frame clones are kept and a portion is missing. The sample contains fewer than 200,000 clones, more than 70% of which appear only once. This clone was observed a few times. Sequences were obtained from PBMCs. The genes are TRBV19 and TRBJ1-5; 7 bases line up with TRBD1. This receptor was identified in a girl between 5 and 17 years old in good health and CMV-seronegative. The CDR3: CASSMILQGGNQPQHF. The CDR3 DNA sequence: TGTGCCAGTAGTATGATTCTCCAGGGGGGCAATCAGCCCCAGCATTTT.